The text below deals with one T cell receptor beta chain. Per the study methods: Nucleated cell number was recorded as an estimate derived from reference gene primer amplification. Produced via immunoSEQ multiplex PCR; TCRdb's table is partial and in-frame only. V and J calls and clone size are copied from that table; D and trimming were computed from the DNA. Among about 400,000 clones listed, approximately 87% were seen once. The record originates from a study of blood T cell repertoires in COVID-19. On the study more broadly: The origin of the acute and convalescent COVID-19 samples was the United States, Italy and Spain. T cells, B-cell-depleted T cells, or PBMCs provided the cDNA or gDNA that served as material.

Trimming cost V 8 bases and J 6 bases; bases outside gene matches: 15. The CDR3 spans 15 residues. This chain links TRBV23-1 with TRBJ2-7; TRBD2 aligns across 8 bases. TRBV23-1 falls under the ORF class, with uncertain function. Sequencing was done on a sample of PBMCs or T cells enriched from blood (not recorded which). The sequence was obtained from a woman between 45 and 60 years old who had recovered from COVID-19. DNA for the CDR3: TGCGCCAGCCCCCCGGCTGAGCGGGGGCCGGGCGAGCAGTACTTC. It translates to CASPPAERGPGEQYF.